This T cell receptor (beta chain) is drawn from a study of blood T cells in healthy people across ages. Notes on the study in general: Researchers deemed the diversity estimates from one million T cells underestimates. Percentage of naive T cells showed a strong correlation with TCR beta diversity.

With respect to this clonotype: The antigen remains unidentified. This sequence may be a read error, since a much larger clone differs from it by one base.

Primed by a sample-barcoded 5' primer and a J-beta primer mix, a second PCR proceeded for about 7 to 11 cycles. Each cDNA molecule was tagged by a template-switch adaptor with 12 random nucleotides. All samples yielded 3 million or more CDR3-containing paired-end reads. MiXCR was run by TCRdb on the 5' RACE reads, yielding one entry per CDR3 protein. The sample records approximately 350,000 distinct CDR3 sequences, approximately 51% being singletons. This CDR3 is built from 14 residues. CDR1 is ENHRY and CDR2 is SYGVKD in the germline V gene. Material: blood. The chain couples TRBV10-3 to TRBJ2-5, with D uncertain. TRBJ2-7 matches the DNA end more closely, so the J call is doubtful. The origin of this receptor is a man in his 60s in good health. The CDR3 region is CAATASLTLCEQYF. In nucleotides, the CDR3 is TGTGCCGCCACTGCTAGTTTGACCTTATGCGAGCAGTACTTC.